The 16 T cell receptor beta chains below were found in one sample sequenced in a study of blood T cell repertoires in COVID-19. Only in-frame clones appear in the TCRdb table, and some are missing; sequencing was by immunoSEQ multiplex PCR. The table has 55,000 to 80,000 clones, about 83% seen once. Material for sequencing was peripheral blood. The receptor source for this set is a middle-aged man with active COVID-19.

The chain couples TRBV24-1 to TRBJ2-5, with D maybe TRBD1 (5 bases). Looked up from germline, CDR1 is KGHDR and CDR2 is SFDVKD. Trimming took off 9 bases at V and 1 base at J, with 14 bases between the two ends. The CDR3 sequence is 14 residues long. CDR3 sequence reads: CATSPRQRQETQYF. The CDR3 DNA is TGTGCCACCTCTCCTCGACAGCGCCAAGAGACCCAGTACTTC.

The rearrangement links TRBV27 to TRBJ1-2; 7 nucleotides line up with TRBD1. The CDR3 consists of 14 residues. V lost 6 bases, J lost 2 bases, and 6 bases stayed unmatched. Germline loops: CDR1 MNHEY, CDR2 SMNVEV (reference sequence). In nucleotides, the CDR3 is TGTGCCAGCAGGCGACAGGGTCCGAACTATGGCTACACCTTC. Amino acid sequence: CASRRQGPNYGYTF.

This clone was recorded only once. V usage is TRBV3-1 (or the pseudogene TRBV3-2) and J usage is TRBJ2-3; tentatively, D is TRBD1 (6 bases). V lost 4 bases and J 7 bases, leaving 18 bases between the germline ends. This CDR3 is built from 15 residues. The germline V gene has CDR1 LGHDT and CDR2 YNNKEL (reference sequence). The CDR3 bases are TGTGCCAGCAGCCCTTTTGGGGGCGTCGTCAATACGCAGTATTTT. It specifies CASSPFGGVVNTQYF.

V and J are TRBV19 and TRBJ1-1; 7 bases are shared with TRBD1. The CDR3 sequence is 14 residues long. J gave up 1 base and V 6 bases, and 5 bases lay outside the gene matches. Germline values: CDR1 LNHDA, CDR2 SQIVND (reference sequence). In DNA, the CDR3 is TGTGCCAGTAGCAGGTCAGGGGGGAACACTGAAGCTTTCTTT. It is translated as CASSRSGGNTEAFF.

The V call is TRBV5-4, the J call TRBJ1-6; a possible D gene is TRBD1 (6 bases). CDR1 and CDR2 from the germline V gene are SGHNT and YYREEE (reference sequence). V gave up 1 base and J gave up 6 bases, with 11 bases separating them. The CDR3 sequence is 15 residues long. CDR3 loop: CASSLQAGVNSPLHF. For the CDR3, the DNA is TGTGCCAGCAGCTTGCAAGCAGGGGTTAATTCACCCCTCCACTTT.

This clone turned up a few times. V usage is TRBV6-6 and J usage is TRBJ2-2; D may be TRBD2 (6 bases). V was clipped by 7 bases and J by 8 bases, with 20 bases between them. From germline, CDR1 is MNHNY and CDR2 SVGAGI (reference sequence). This CDR3 has 15 residues. CDR3 nucleotides: TGTGCCAGCACCTCAGATCCGGGACTCCCTGGGGAGCTGTTTTTT. Translation gives CASTSDPGLPGELFF.

This clone has more than one count but fewer than ten. The genes are TRBV11-2 and TRBJ1-3; 8 bases align to TRBD1. This CDR3 is built from 17 residues. The V segment lost 4 bases and the J segment 1 base; nucleotides outside the gene matches: 9. The V gene's germline CDR1 is SGHAT and CDR2 FQNNGV. DNA for the CDR3: TGTGCCAGCAGCTCCCCCGACAGGGGCTCTTCTGGAAACACCATATATTTT. Translated: CASSSPDRGSSGNTIYF.

V usage is TRBV28 and J usage is TRBJ2-6; 7 bases fit TRBD1. Germline trimming cut 3 bases from V and 0 bases from J; bases unmatched to any gene: 5. Germline-derived CDR1 and CDR2 are MDHEN and SYDVKM. The CDR3 has 17 residues. The CDR3, as DNA: TGTGCCAGCAGTTTGGGACAGTTCGGCTCTGGGGCCAACGTCCTGACTTTC. Encoded protein: CASSLGQFGSGANVLTF.

The genes are TRBV28 and TRBJ2-5; the match to TRBD1 covers 9 bases. The CDR3 loop spans 15 amino acids. From germline, CDR1 is MDHEN and CDR2 SYDVKM. The ends lost 5 bases at V and 3 bases at J; junction bases unmatched: 7. The CDR3 reads CASSPIGTGKETQYF. CDR3 nucleotides: TGTGCCAGCAGTCCGATAGGGACAGGGAAAGAGACCCAGTACTTC. Variable domain in full (rest from reference TRBV28 and TRBJ2-5): DVKVTQSSRYLVKRTGEKVFLECVQDMDHENMFWYRQDPGLGLRLIYFSYDVKMKEKGDIPEGYSVSREKKERFSLILESASTNQTSMYLCASSPIGTGKETQYFGPGTRLLVL.

The sample holds one count of this clone. The V and J genes are TRBV5-1 and TRBJ2-1; 11 nucleotides line up with TRBD2. Looked up from germline, CDR1 is SGHRS and CDR2 is YFSETQ. V lost 4 bases and J lost 15; bases outside the gene matches: 12. The CDR3 is 14 amino acids. CDR3 nucleotides: TGCGCCAGCAGCCCGGGACTAGCGGTCTCTTCAGGGTTCTTC. As protein: CASSPGLAVSSGFF.

This rearrangement joins TRBV7-8 to TRBJ2-7, with TRBD2 matching 7 bases. The germline gives CDR1 SGHVS, CDR2 FQNEAQ. There are 16 residues in the CDR3. The V gene end was trimmed by 5 bases and the J gene end by 7 bases; junction bases not matched to a gene: 17. This chain's CDR3 is CASSPFRTDPRGEQYF. Written as DNA, the CDR3 is TGTGCCAGCAGCCCCTTCCGGACTGATCCGCGGGGGGAGCAGTACTTC.

J is TRBJ2-2 and V is TRBV24-1; the D gene is possibly TRBD1 (5 bases). Trimming shortened V by 10 bases and J by 1 base, and 9 bases separated the two germline ends. Germline V CDR1 and CDR2: KGHDR, SFDVKD. The CDR3 contains 13 residues. CDR3 residues: CATGHVNTGELFF. As DNA, the CDR3 is TGTGCCACTGGACACGTGAACACCGGGGAGCTGTTTTTT.

The chain carries TRBV27 and TRBJ2-5; D remains unclear. The V end lost 4 bases, the J end lost 2 bases, and 14 bases lay between the germline ends. The CDR3 is 15 residues long. Germline V gene lookup returns CDR1 MNHEY and CDR2 SMNVEV (reference sequence). CDR3 sequence reads: CASSSLTPLQETQYF. The CDR3 DNA follows: TGTGCCAGCAGTTCCCTAACTCCCCTACAAGAGACCCAGTACTTC.

This clone came up a few times. The chain uses TRBV29-1 and TRBJ2-7, with a tentative D call TRBD1 (10 bases). This CDR3 has 16 residues. With 8 bases removed from V and 3 bases from J, the gap between germline ends came to 26 bases. Germline CDR1 is SQVTM and CDR2 is ANQGSEA. Here the CDR3 DNA reads TGCAGCATCTGGAAGGGACAGGGGACTAGCTGCTACGAGCAGTACTTC. It translates to CSIWKGQGTSCYEQYF.

This clone was counted once. V gene TRBV28 combines with J gene TRBJ2-1; 10 bases fit TRBD2. Germline V gene sequence: CDR1 MDHEN, CDR2 SYDVKM. Losses at the gene ends were 7 bases for V and 9 bases for J; bases not matched to a gene: 6. CDR3 length equals 13 residues. The CDR3 nucleotides read TGTGCCAGCAAGCGGGGGGGGAGGAGTGAGCAGTTCTTC. Encoded protein: CASKRGGRSEQFF.

The chain combines TRBV10-3 with TRBJ2-5; D may be TRBD2 (5 bases). V shed 8 bases and J shed 4 bases, with 14 bases lying between them. This CDR3 contains 13 residues. CDR1 and CDR2 (germline): ENHRY, SYGVKD. CDR3 amino acids: CAIGRGGGETQYF. The CDR3 DNA follows: TGTGCCATCGGCCGGGGTGGTGGAGAGACCCAGTACTTC.